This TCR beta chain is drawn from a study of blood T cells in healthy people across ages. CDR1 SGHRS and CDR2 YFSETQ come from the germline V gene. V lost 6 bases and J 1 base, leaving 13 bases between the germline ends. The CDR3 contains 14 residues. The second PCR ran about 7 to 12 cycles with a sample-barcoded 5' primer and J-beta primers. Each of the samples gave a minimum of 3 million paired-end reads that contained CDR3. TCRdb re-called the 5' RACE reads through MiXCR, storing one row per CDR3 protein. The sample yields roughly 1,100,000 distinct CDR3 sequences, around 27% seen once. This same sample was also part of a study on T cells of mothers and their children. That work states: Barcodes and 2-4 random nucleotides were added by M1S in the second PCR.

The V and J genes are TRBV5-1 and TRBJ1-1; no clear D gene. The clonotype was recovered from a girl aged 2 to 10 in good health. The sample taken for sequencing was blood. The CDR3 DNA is TGCGCCAGCACCTCCTGGGAGGGGAACACTGAAGCTTTCTTT. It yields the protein CASTSWEGNTEAFF.